This T cell receptor (beta chain) emerged from a study of T-cell reconstitution after alpha-beta-depleted transplantation in children. This clonotype was seen many times. The antigen remains unidentified. During its preparation, the TCRbeta library received unique molecular identifiers. In TCRdb, the PCR reads were re-called with MiXCR into one record per CDR3 protein. The sample has 200,000 to 250,000 distinct CDR3 sequences; roughly 11% are singletons. Points from the study as a whole: Hyperexpanded clones declined; after one year, newly produced T cells mostly supplied diversity.

CDR3 length equals 16 residues. V was pared by 3 bases and J by 4 bases, with 18 bases between. Looked up from germline, CDR1 is SGHRS and CDR2 is YFSETQ. V is TRBV5-1 and J is TRBJ2-3; the D gene is possibly TRBD2 (5 bases). The TCR sequence derives from a child under three years old with acute myeloid leukemia, due to receive a stem cell transplant. The sequencing here drew on PBMCs, taken before TCRalphabeta/CD19-depleted stem cell transplant. In DNA form, the CDR3 reads TGCGCCAGCAGCTCGACCTTTAGGGCCGGGGCAGATACGCAGTATTTT. As protein: CASSSTFRAGADTQYF.